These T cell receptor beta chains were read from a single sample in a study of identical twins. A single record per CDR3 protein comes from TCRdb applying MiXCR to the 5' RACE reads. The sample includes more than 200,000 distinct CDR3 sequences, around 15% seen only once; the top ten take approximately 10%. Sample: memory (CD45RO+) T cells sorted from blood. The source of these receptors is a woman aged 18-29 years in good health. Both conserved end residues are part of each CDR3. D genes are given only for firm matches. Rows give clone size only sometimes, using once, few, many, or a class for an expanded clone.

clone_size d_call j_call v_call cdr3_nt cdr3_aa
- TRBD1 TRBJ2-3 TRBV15 TGTGCCACCAGTTTGGGCAGGGCAAGGGGGCCCGATACGCAGTATTTT CATSLGRARGPDTQYF
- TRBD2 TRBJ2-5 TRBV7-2 TGTGCCAGCAGCTTACGCGGAAACTTAGCGGGAGCCATCGGCGTCGAGACCCAGTACTTC CASSLRGNLAGAIGVETQYF
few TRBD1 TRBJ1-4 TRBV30 TGTGCCTGGGACCGGACAGGGAAGGTCGAAAAACTGTTTTTT CAWDRTGKVEKLFF
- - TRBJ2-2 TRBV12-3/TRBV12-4 TGTGCCAGCAGTCGATCGGGACTCAACACCGGGGAGCTGTTTTTT CASSRSGLNTGELFF
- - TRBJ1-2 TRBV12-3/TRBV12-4 TGTGCCAGCAGTTTACGGGGGTACAACTATGGCTACACCTTC CASSLRGYNYGYTF
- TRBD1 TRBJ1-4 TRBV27 TGTGCCAGCAGTTTATCGAGGACAGGGGCACGAAAACTGTTTTTT CASSLSRTGARKLFF
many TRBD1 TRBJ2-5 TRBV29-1 TGCAGCGTCCGGACAGGAACCTCAGAGACCCAGTACTTC CSVRTGTSETQYF
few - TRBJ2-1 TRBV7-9 TGTGCCAGCAGCTCGATCGGGACCCCCCGGGCTGAGCAGTTCTTC CASSSIGTPRAEQFF
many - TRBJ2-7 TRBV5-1 TGCGCCAGCCGGTCCCTAGGGGCTGAGGAATTGTACGAGCAGTACTTC CASRSLGAEELYEQYF
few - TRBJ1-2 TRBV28 TGTGCCAGCAGTTTAATTGTTGTCCGAGGGAGTTTTCATTATGGCTACACCTTC CASSLIVVRGSFHYGYTF